Listed below are T cell receptor beta chains from one sample, sequenced in a study of regulatory T cells in long-lasting Graves disease. Each CDR3 protein gets one entry after TCRdb re-called the multiplex PCR reads with MiXCR. The repertoire includes approximately 560,000 distinct CDR3 sequences, approximately 16% of them detected once, and 9.5% to 15% sits in the top ten. A further study also used this sample, focusing on T cells in Graves' hyperthyroidism and ophthalmopathy.

The sample was peripheral blood mononuclear cells (PBMCs), taken at new diagnosis, from a patient treated with antithyroid drugs. These TCRs come from a man aged 18 to 30 with Graves disease. Both conserved end residues are trimmed from each CDR3.

v_call cdr3_length cdr3_aa
TRBV5-1 15 ASSLGVFGRSTDTQY
TRBV28 17 ASSNPGQGGAVETDTQY
TRBV7-3 16 ASSSVPGQGTGTGELF
TRBV12-3/TRBV12-4 12 ASSLHGPTWLQH
TRBV6-1 10 ASRLGRYEQY
TRBV6-1 12 ASSPTARNTEAF
TRBV30 12 AWKREAGTDTQY
TRBV20-1 14 SARGPVSQAKNIQY
TRBV30 13 AWSQRATNTGELF
TRBV28 11 ASSFGRVQPQH
TRBV4-1 13 ASSQTSGRAGTQY
TRBV4-1 13 ASRNISGRPSNRV
TRBV7-8 15 ASSPLPGGGGQETQY
TRBV20-1 13 SAHPRSGRNNEQF
TRBV6-2/TRBV6-3 14 ASTLIGQGAVDTQY
TRBV6-2/TRBV6-3 15 ASSQGRESALTGELF
TRBV13 12 ASSSRTSVYEQY
TRBV6-9 11 ASSYGQLNEQF
TRBV18 12 ASSPSRNTGELF
TRBV27 13 ASSLSTAGNTEAF
TRBV2 12 ASSNPTGYQPQH
TRBV12-3/TRBV12-4 11 ASSLERGSIQY
TRBV29-1 11 SGASGRANEQY
TRBV7-9 14 ASSLGAAQMNTEAF
TRBV7-2 10 ASSPTGARYT
TRBV28 9 AIQGGETQY
TRBV2 10 ASGFGNTEAF
TRBV11-1 16 ASSIRTGGASGIYEQY
TRBV24-1 12 ATSGSGVTGELF
TRBV15 12 ATSRQGAPAEQY
TRBV12-3/TRBV12-4 13 ASSWTGPLFVEQY
TRBV27 12 ASSFKRASYEQY
TRBV28 13 ASSPPRTGYYEQY
TRBV7-3 16 ASSLTMSLRGPNTEAF
TRBV13 13 ASSLGVGSYNEQF
TRBV19 12 ASSFTGGTDEQY
TRBV7-6 14 ASSLEVAGLNTEAF
TRBV29-1 11 SVEVGDSYEQY
TRBV20-1 14 SARDLGRAGTGELF
TRBV30 12 AWSVSLVGDEQF